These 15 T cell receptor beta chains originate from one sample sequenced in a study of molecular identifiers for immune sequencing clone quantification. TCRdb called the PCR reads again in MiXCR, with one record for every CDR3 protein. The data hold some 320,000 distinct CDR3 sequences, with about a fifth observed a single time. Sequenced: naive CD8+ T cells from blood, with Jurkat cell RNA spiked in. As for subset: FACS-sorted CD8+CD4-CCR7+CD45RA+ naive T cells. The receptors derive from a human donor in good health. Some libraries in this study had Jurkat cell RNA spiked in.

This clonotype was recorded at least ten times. The DNA of the CDR3 is TGTGCCAGCAGTGAAGCTCCGGGACTAGCGGGAGATACGCAGTATTTT. Its protein product is CASSEAPGLAGDTQYF. The rearrangement joins TRBV2 to TRBJ2-3; 12 bases align to TRBD2. The trim removed 0 bases at V and 5 bases at J, leaving 3 bases unmatched. This CDR3 is 16 amino acids long. Germline values: CDR1 SNHLY, CDR2 FYNNEI. The whole variable domain, filled in from reference TRBV2 and TRBJ2-3, reads EPEVTQTPSHQVTQMGQEVILRCVPISNHLYFYWYRQILGQKVEFLVSFYNNEISEKSEIFDDQFSVERPDGSNFTLKIRSTKLEDSAMYFCASSEAPGLAGDTQYFGPGTRLTVL.

CDR3 protein: CASSFRTTQRANVLTF. In DNA form, the CDR3 reads TGCGCCAGCAGCTTCAGGACGACCCAAAGGGCCAACGTCCTGACTTTC. This chain connects TRBV5-1 to TRBJ2-6; D gene unclear. Germline CDR1 is SGHRS and CDR2 is YFSETQ. The CDR3 is made up of 16 amino acids. V gave up 2 bases and J gave up 5 bases, with 14 bases separating them.

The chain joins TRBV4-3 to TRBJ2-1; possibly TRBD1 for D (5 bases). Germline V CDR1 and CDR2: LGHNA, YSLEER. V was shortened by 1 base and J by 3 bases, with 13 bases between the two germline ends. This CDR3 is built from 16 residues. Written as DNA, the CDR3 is TGCGCCAGCAGCCAAGGCACACAGGTCATCTACAATGAGCAGTTCTTC. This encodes CASSQGTQVIYNEQFF.

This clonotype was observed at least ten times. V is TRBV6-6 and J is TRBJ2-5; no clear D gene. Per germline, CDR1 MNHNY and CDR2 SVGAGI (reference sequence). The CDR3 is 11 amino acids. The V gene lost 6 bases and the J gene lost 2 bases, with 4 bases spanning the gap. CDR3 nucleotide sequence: TGTGCCAGCAGGGAACAAGAGACCCAGTACTTC. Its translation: CASREQETQYF.

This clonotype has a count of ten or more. The CDR3 DNA reads TGTGCCAGCAGCTTAGTTGCAGGGTTTGATGAAAAACTGTTTTTT. Protein: CASSLVAGFDEKLFF. This chain connects TRBV11-2 to TRBJ1-4; tentative D call: TRBD1 (5 bases). V was trimmed by 1 base and J by 6 bases, leaving 12 bases between them. Germline V gene sequence: CDR1 SGHAT, CDR2 FQNNGV. The CDR3 spans 15 residues.

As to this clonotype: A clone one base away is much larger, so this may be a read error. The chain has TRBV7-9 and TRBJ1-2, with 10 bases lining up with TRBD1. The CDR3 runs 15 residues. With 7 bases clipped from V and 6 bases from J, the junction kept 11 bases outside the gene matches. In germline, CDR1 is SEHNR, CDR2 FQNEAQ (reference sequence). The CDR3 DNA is TGTGCCAGCACCACTAGTCCGGGACAGGGGAATGGCTACACCTTC. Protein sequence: CASTTSPGQGNGYTF.

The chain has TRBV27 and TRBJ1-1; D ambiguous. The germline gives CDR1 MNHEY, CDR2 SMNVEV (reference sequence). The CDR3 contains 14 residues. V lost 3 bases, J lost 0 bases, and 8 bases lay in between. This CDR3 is CASSLGLMNTEAFF. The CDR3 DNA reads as TGTGCCAGCAGTTTGGGCCTCATGAACACTGAAGCTTTCTTT.

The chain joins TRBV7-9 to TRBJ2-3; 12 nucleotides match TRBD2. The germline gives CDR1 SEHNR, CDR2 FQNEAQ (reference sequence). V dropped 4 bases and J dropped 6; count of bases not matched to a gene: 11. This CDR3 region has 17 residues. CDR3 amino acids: CASSSGLAGQYGDTQYF. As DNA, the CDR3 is TGTGCCAGCAGCTCGGGACTAGCGGGCCAGTATGGGGATACGCAGTATTTT.

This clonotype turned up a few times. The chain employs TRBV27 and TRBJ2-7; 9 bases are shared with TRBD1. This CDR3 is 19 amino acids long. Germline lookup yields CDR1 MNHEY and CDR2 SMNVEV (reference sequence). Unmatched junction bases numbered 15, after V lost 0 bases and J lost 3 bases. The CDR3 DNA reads TGTGCCAGCAGTTTATCGAGGGAAATACAGGGGGCGAAGAGCTACGAGCAGTACTTC. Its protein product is CASSLSREIQGAKSYEQYF.

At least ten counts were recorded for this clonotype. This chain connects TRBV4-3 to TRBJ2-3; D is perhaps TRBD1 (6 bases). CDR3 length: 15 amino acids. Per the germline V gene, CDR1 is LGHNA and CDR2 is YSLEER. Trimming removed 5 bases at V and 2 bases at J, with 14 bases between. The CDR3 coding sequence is TGCGCCAGCAGCACCGGGACAACCTACACAGATACGCAGTATTTT. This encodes CASSTGTTYTDTQYF.

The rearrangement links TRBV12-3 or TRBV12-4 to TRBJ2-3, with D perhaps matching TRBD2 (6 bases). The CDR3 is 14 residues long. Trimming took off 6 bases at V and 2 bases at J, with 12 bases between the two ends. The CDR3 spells CASSAGGATDTQYF. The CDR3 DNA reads TGTGCCAGCAGCGCCGGAGGGGCCACAGATACGCAGTATTTT.

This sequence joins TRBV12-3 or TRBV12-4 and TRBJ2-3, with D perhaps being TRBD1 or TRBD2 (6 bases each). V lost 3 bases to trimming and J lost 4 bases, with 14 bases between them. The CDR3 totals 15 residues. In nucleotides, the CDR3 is TGTGCCAGCAGTTTTTTTTCGGGGGCCGCAGATACGCAGTATTTT. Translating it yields CASSFFSGAADTQYF.

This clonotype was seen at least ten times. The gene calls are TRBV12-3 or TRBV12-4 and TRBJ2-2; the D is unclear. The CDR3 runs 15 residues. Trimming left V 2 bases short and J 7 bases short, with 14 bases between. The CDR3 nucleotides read TGTGCCAGCAGTTTAATACCCCCCTTGGGCGGGGAGCTGTTTTTT. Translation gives CASSLIPPLGGELFF.

CDR3 sequence: CSVDSGGTEAFF. CDR3 nucleotides: TGCAGCGTCGACAGCGGAGGCACTGAAGCTTTCTTT. The V gene is TRBV29-1, the J gene TRBJ1-1, with TRBD1 as a possible D gene (5 bases). V was trimmed by 6 bases and J by 4 bases, leaving 12 bases between them. The germline V gene encodes CDR1 SQVTM and CDR2 ANQGSEA. CDR3 length: 12 residues.

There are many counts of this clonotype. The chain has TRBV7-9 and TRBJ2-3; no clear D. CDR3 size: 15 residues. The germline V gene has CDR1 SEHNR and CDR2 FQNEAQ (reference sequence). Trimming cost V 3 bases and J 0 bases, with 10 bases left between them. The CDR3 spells CASSLQHPSTDTQYF. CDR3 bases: TGTGCCAGCAGCTTGCAGCACCCGAGCACAGATACGCAGTATTTT. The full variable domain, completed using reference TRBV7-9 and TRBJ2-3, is DTGVSQNPRHKITKRGQNVTFRCDPISEHNRLYWYRQTLGQGPEFLTYFQNEAQLEKSRLLSDRFSAERPKGSFSTLEIQRTEQGDSAMYLCASSLQHPSTDTQYFGPGTRLTVL.